Detailed here is one T cell receptor beta chain. What it binds is not known. The data are from a study of tumor-infiltrating lymphocytes in localized non-small cell lung cancer. Overall study: Patients included smokers and never-smokers with various histologies, some sampled after neoadjuvant chemotherapy.

J gave up 2 bases and V 5 bases, and 0 bases lay outside the gene matches. CDR1 and CDR2 from the germline V gene are GTSNPN and SVGIG (reference sequence). The CDR3 runs 13 residues. The table came from immunoSEQ multiplex PCR; TCRdb's copy has only in-frame clones and leaves some out. The table includes fewer than 15,000 clones, about 82% detected once. The study, taken as a whole, reports: T-cell fraction did not differ between immunotypes IM1 and IM2. Different pieces of the same tissue went to different assays, confounding technical variation with intratumor heterogeneity. TCRbeta sequencing showed higher T cell infiltration in tumors than uninvolved lung.

This TCR was recovered from a human donor with non-small cell lung cancer. Sequenced material: uninvolved lung tissue not adjacent to the tumor. This chain joins TRBV30 and TRBJ1-5; 10 nucleotides line up with TRBD1. For the CDR3, the DNA is TGTGCCTGGGGGACAGGGGGCAATCAGCCCCAGCATTTT. Translation gives CAWGTGGNQPQHF.